This is a list of T cell receptor beta chains from one sample in a study of identical twins. Each CDR3 protein is one row after TCRdb ran MiXCR on the 5' RACE reads. The sample comprises approximately 590,000 distinct CDR3 sequences, around 9.6% of which are singletons, and more than 2.5% rests with the top ten. These data were also reused for a study on yellow fever vaccine responses in identical twins.

Input material: PBMCs. All receptors come from a woman aged 18-35 years in good health. The CDR3 runs from the conserved cysteine through the conserved F or W. The D gene is left open where the match is weak. Clone sizes are given selectively: once, few, many, or a class where the clone is expanded.

V gene,clone size,J gene,D gene,CDR3 protein,CDR3 DNA
TRBV2,many,TRBJ2-7,TRBD2,CASSGTSGEFAF,TGTGCCAGCAGTGGGACTAGCGGGGAGTTCGCCTTC
TRBV5-1,many,TRBJ2-7,.,CASSSTGTGSYEQYF,TGTGCCAGCAGTTCAACCGGGACGGGCTCCTACGAGCAGTACTTC
TRBV5-1,.,TRBJ2-1,.,CASSENRAEQFF,TGCGCCAGCAGCGAGAATAGGGCTGAGCAGTTCTTC
TRBV11-3,.,TRBJ2-1,.,CASSLYAGNSYNEQFF,TGTGCCAGCAGCTTATACGCGGGGAATTCCTACAATGAGCAGTTCTTC
TRBV7-2,.,TRBJ2-7,TRBD2,CASSSEGLAYEQYF,TGTGCCAGCAGCTCCGAGGGACTAGCATACGAGCAGTACTTC
TRBV7-2,.,TRBJ2-5,TRBD1,CASSTTGPKETQYF,TGTGCCAGCAGCACGACAGGGCCCAAAGAGACCCAGTACTTC
TRBV5-1,.,TRBJ2-7,.,CASSLDGSGNYEQYF,TGCGCCAGCAGCTTGGATGGTAGCGGAAACTACGAGCAGTACTTC
TRBV10-3,few,TRBJ2-1,TRBD2,CAISGGLANEQFF,TGTGCCATCAGTGGGGGACTAGCCAATGAGCAGTTCTTC
TRBV3-1,many,TRBJ2-5,.,CASSPFLTKGETQYF,TGTGCCAGCAGCCCATTTCTAACGAAGGGTGAGACCCAGTACTTC
TRBV7-9,.,TRBJ2-1,.,CASSLGQGHNEQFF,TGTGCCAGCAGCTTAGGCCAGGGACACAATGAGCAGTTCTTC
TRBV20-1,.,TRBJ2-5,.,CSASRTVQETQYF,TGCAGTGCTAGTCGGACAGTCCAAGAGACCCAGTACTTC